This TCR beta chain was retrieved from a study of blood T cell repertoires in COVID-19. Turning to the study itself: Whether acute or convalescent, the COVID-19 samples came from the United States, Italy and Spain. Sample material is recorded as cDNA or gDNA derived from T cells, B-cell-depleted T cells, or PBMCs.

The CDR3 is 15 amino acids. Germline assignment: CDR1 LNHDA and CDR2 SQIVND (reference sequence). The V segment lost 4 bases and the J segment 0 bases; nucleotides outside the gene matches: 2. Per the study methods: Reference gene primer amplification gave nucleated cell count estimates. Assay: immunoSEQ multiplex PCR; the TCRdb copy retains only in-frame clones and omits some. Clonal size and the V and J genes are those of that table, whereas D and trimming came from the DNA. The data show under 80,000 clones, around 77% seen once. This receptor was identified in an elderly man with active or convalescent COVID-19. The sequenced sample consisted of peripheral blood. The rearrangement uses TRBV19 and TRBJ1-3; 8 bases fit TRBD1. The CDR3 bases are TGTGCCAGTAGTAGCACAGGGGGCTCTGGAAACACCATATATTTT. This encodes CASSSTGGSGNTIYF.